The following is a TCR beta chain sequence with its context. What it binds is not known. The data were taken from a study of long-term antiretroviral therapy in people with HIV. Looking at the study overall: Samples from the earliest time points predate the 2015 immediate-ART recommendation by about a decade. Study-wide points: The repertoire was dominated at all time points by clones expanded before ART.

The CDR3 contains 13 residues. V lost 6 bases, J lost 2 bases, and 4 bases stayed unmatched. From germline, CDR1 is SGDLS and CDR2 YYNGEE. An immunoSEQ assay, version v3.0, was performed at survey level. Sequenced by immunoSEQ multiplex PCR; TCRdb stores in-frame clones only, minus some. The table has about 29,000 clones, approximately 88% seen once. Sampling of each donor yielded at least one pre-ART PBMC sample and at least two post-ART PBMC samples. V usage is TRBV9 and J usage is TRBJ1-2; 7 bases are a match to TRBD1. The sequencing here drew on unsorted PBMCs, taken 0.5 years after starting antiretroviral therapy. This clonotype was sampled from a woman between 18 and 30 years old with HIV. The CDR3, as DNA: TGTGCCAGCACCGCGACAGGGAACTATGGCTACACCTTC. Residues: CASTATGNYGYTF.